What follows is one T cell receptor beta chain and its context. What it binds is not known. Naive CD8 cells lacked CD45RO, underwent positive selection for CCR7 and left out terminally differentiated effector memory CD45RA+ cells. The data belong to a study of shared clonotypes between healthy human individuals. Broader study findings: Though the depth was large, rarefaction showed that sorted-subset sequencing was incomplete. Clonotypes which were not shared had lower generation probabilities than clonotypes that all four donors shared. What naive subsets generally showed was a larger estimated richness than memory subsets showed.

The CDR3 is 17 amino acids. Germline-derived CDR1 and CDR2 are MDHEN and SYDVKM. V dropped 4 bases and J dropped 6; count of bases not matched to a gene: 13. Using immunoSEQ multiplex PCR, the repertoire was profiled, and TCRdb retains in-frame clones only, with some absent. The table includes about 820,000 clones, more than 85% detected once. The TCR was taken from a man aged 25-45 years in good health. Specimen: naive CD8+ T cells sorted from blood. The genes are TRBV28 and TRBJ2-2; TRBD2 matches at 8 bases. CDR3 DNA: TGTGCCAGCAGTTCCTCCATTCGTAGCGGGATCGCCGGGGAGCTGTTTTTT. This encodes CASSSSIRSGIAGELFF.